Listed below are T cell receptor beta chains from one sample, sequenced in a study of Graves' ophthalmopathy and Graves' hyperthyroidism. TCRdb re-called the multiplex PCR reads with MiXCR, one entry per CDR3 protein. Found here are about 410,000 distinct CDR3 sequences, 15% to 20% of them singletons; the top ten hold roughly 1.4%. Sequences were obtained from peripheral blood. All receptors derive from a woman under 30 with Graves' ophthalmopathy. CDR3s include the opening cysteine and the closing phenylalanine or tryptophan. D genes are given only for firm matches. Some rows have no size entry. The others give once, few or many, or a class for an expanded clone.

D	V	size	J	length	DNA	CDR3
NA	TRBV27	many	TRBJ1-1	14	TGTGCCAGCAGTTTATTCCCGGGGGGAACTGAAGCTTTCTTT	CASSLFPGGTEAFF
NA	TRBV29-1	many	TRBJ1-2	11	TGCAGCGTTGTAAGGATCCATGGCTACACCTTC	CSVVRIHGYTF
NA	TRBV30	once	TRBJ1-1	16	TGTGCCTGGAGTGTAATCTATGGACGTGGGGGCTCTGAAGCTTTCTTT	CAWSVIYGRGGSEAFF
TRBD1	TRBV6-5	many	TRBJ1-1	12	TGTGCCAGCAGTTCGGACAGGGTCAGAGCTTTCTTT	CASSSDRVRAFF
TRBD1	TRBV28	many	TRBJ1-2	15	TGTGCCAGCAGTTTGGGGGACAGGGTCAACTATGGCTACACCTTC	CASSLGDRVNYGYTF
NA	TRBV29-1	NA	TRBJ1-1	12	TGCAGCGTTGAGGGGAACTGGGGGGTAGCTTTCTTT	CSVEGNWGVAFF
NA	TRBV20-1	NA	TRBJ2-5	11	TGCAGTGCCGCAGCCGAGGAGACCCAGTACTTC	CSAAAEETQYF
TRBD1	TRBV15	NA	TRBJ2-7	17	TGTGCCACCAGCAGAGACAACGACAGGGGGCCCTTTTACGAGCAGTACTTC	CATSRDNDRGPFYEQYF
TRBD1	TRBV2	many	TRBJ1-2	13	TGTGCCAGCCTAACCACAGGGGGCTATGGCTACACCTTC	CASLTTGGYGYTF
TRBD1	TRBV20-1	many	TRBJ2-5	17	TGCAGTGCTAGAGACCCTACCCTCAGGGGGCCCAAAGAGACCCAGTACTTC	CSARDPTLRGPKETQYF
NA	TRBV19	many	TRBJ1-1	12	TGTGCCAGTAGTTCTACATCTAAGCGGGCTTTCTTT	CASSSTSKRAFF
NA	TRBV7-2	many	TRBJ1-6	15	TGTGCCAGCAGCTTAGGGGGCATGTATAATTCACCCCTCCACTTT	CASSLGGMYNSPLHF
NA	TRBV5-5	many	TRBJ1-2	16	TGTGCCAGCGTTCCGGAGGGGAAAGGGGCTAACTATGGCTACACCTTC	CASVPEGKGANYGYTF
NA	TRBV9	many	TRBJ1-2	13	TGTGCCAGCAGCGTTAGGGTGGACTATGGCTACACCTTC	CASSVRVDYGYTF
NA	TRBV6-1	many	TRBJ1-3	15	TGTGCCAGCAGCCGTAGGGGGTTTCCTGGAAACACCATATATTTT	CASSRRGFPGNTIYF
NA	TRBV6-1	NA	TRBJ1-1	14	TGTGCCAGCAGTGAAGGGGGCGCGTTAACTGAAGCTTTCTTT	CASSEGGALTEAFF
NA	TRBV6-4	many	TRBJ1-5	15	TGTGCCAGCAGTGAGGAGGCAGGGGGCAATCAGCCCCAGCATTTT	CASSEEAGGNQPQHF
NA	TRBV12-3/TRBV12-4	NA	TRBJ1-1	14	TGTGCCAGCAGTTTAGCAGGATTCGACACTGAAGCTTTCTTT	CASSLAGFDTEAFF
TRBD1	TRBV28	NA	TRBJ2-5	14	TGTGCCAGCAGGGGGACAGGGGATTGGGAGACCCAGTACTTC	CASRGTGDWETQYF
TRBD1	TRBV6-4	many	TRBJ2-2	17	TGTGCCAGCAGATCTTCTTACTGGGACAGGGGGTCCGGGGAGCTGTTTTTT	CASRSSYWDRGSGELFF
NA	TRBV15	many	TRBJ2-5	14	TGTGCCACCAGCAGATTTGGCAGGGGAGAGACCCAGTACTTC	CATSRFGRGETQYF
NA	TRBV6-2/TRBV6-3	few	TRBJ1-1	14	TGTGCCAGCAGTTACACCCCAGGGGACACTGAAGCTTTCTTT	CASSYTPGDTEAFF
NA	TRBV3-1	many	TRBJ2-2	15	TGTGCCAGCAGCCTCAAGGGACACATTTCCGGGGAGCTGTTTTTT	CASSLKGHISGELFF
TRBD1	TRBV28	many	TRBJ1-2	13	TGTGCCAGTTACAACAGGGGGTTCTATGGCTACACCTTC	CASYNRGFYGYTF
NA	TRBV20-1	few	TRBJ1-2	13	TGCAGTGCCCTAGGGGGGGGCAGGGGAGGCTACACCTTC	CSALGGGRGGYTF
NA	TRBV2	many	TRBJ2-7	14	TGTGCCAGCAAAGATCAGGTCGTGGGCTACGAGCAGTACTTC	CASKDQVVGYEQYF
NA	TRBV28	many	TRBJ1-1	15	TGTGCCAGCACCGAGATTCTACAGGGGAACACTGAAGCTTTCTTT	CASTEILQGNTEAFF
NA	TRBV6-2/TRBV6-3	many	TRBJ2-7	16	TGTGCCAGCAGTTACCGGACAGACCGAAAGGGAGCCGAGCAGTACTTC	CASSYRTDRKGAEQYF
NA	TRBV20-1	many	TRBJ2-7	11	TGCAGTGCCGGACTACCGGGAGAGCAGTACTTC	CSAGLPGEQYF
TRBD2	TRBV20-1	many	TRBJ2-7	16	TGCAGTGCTTCTAGGGGACTAGCGGGAGTAGCGCAGGAGCAGTACTTC	CSASRGLAGVAQEQYF
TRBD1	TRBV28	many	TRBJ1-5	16	TGTGCCAGCACCTCAGGGGGGCGCAGGGGCAATCAGCCCCAGCATTTT	CASTSGGRRGNQPQHF
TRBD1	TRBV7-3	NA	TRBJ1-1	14	TGTGCCAGCAGCGCCAGGGGGCCCGACACTGAAGCTTTCTTT	CASSARGPDTEAFF
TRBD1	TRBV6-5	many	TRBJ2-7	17	TGTGCCAGCAGTTCCCATCGCACCGGGACAGCCTCCTACGAGCAGTACTTC	CASSSHRTGTASYEQYF
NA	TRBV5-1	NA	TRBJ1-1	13	TGCGCCAGCAGCTTGGAGAATGTCGGTGAAGCTTTCTTT	CASSLENVGEAFF
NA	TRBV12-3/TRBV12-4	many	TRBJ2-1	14	TGTGCCAGCAGTTGGGACATACTTAACAATGAGCAGTTCTTC	CASSWDILNNEQFF
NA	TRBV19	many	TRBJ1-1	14	TGTGCCAGTAGTGCCCGGGCCAACGCTGTCGAAGCTTTCTTT	CASSARANAVEAFF
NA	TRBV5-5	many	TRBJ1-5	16	TGTGCCAGCAGCCTTCGACAGAGCGACAGCTATCAGCCCCAGCATTTT	CASSLRQSDSYQPQHF
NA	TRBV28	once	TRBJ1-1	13	TGTGCCAGCAGTCCCCGGGACACCCTTAGAGCTTTCTTT	CASSPRDTLRAFF
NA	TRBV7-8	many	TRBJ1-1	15	TGTGCCAGCAGCGTAACGGTGGGGTCTCCTACAACGACTTTCTTT	CASSVTVGSPTTTFF
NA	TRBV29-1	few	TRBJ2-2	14	TGCAGCCGACCGATCAGGGTTTGGCCCGGGGAGCTGTTTTTT	CSRPIRVWPGELFF
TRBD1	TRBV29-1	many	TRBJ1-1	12	TGCAGCGTTTCGACAGGGCGCGCTGAAGCTTTCTTT	CSVSTGRAEAFF
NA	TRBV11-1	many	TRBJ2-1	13	TGTGCCAGCAGCTACGACGGATTCAATGAGCAGTTCTTC	CASSYDGFNEQFF
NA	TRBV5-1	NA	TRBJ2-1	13	TGCGCCAGCAGCTTTGGGTCGTACAATGAGCAGTTCTTC	CASSFGSYNEQFF
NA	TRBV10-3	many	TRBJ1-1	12	TGTGCCATCAGTGCAGGGGTATATCAAGCTTTCTTT	CAISAGVYQAFF
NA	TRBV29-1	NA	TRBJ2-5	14	TGCAGCGTGGACCGGACAGCCCTTCAAGAGACCCAGTACTTC	CSVDRTALQETQYF
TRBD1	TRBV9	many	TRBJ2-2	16	TGTGCCAGCAGCCCGACAGGGGGCAAGATCACCGGGGAGCTGTTTTTT	CASSPTGGKITGELFF
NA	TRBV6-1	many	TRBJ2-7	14	TGTGCCAGCAGTGAAGCAAGGGAGTCCTACGAGCAGTACTTC	CASSEARESYEQYF
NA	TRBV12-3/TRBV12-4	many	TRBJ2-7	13	TGTGCCAGCAGTTTCTTCCCTACCTACGAGCAGTACTTC	CASSFFPTYEQYF
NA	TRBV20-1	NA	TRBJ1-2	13	TGCAGTGCTAGAGATGCGGGGAACTATGGCTACACCTTC	CSARDAGNYGYTF
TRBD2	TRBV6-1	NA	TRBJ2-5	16	TGTGCCAGCAGTGACGAGGGACTAGCGGGGGAAGAGACCCAGTACTTC	CASSDEGLAGEETQYF
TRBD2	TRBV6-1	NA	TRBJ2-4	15	TGTGCCAGCGTATCCGGGAGGGCCCTGGGAAACATTCAGTACTTC	CASVSGRALGNIQYF